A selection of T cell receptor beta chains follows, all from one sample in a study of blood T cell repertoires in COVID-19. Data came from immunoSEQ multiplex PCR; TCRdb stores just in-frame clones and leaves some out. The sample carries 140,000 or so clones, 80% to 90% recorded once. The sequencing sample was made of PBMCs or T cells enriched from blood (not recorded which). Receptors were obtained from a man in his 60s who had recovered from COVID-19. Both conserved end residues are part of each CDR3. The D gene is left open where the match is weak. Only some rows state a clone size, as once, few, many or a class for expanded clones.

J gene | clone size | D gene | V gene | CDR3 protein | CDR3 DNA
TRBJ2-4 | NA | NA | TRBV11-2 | CATTGLLAKNIQYF | TGTGCCACCACAGGGTTGCTGGCCAAAAACATTCAGTACTTC
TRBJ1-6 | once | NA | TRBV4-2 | CASSQETESPLHF | TGTGCCAGCAGCCAAGAGACAGAATCACCCCTCCACTTT
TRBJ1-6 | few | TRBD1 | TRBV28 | CASRITGDSPLHF | TGTGCCAGCAGAATAACAGGGGATTCACCCCTCCACTTT
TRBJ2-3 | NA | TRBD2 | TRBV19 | CASSIGASGGTSTDTQYF | TGTGCCAGTAGTATAGGGGCTAGCGGGGGTACTAGCACAGATACGCAGTATTTT
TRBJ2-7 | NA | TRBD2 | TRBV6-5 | CASKRSSGSSYEQYF | TGTGCCAGCAAAAGATCTAGCGGGAGCTCCTACGAGCAGTACTTC
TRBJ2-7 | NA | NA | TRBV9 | CASSPSQGLHYEQYF | TGTGCCAGCAGCCCAAGTCAGGGTTTGCACTACGAGCAGTACTTC
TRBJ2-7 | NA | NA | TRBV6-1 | CASSELRVSYEQYF | TGTGCCAGCAGTGAACTGAGAGTTAGTTACGAGCAGTACTTC
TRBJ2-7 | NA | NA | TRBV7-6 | CASSLVPPFRAYEQYF | TGTGCCAGCAGCTTAGTCCCCCCCTTCCGAGCTTACGAGCAGTACTTC
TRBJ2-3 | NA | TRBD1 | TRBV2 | CASSAATGRGDTQYF | TGTGCCAGCAGTGCCGCGACAGGGAGAGGGGATACGCAGTATTTT
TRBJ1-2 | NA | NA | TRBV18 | CASSPLRQALYGYTF | TGTGCCAGCTCACCCCTACGCCAGGCCCTCTATGGCTACACCTTC
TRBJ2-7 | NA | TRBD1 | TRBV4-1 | CASSQARGQGYPYEQYF | TGCGCCAGCAGCCAAGCCCGGGGACAGGGATATCCCTACGAGCAGTACTTC
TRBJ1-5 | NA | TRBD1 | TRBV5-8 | CASSPRGQPLNQPQHF | TGTGCCAGCAGCCCGAGGGGACAGCCTCTGAATCAGCCCCAGCATTTT
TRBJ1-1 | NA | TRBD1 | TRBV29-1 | CSYVRDRGSEAFF | TGCAGCTACGTACGGGACAGGGGATCTGAAGCTTTCTTT
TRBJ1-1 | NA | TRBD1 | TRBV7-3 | CASSLRQGGTEAFF | TGTGCCAGCAGCTTAAGACAGGGGGGAACTGAAGCTTTCTTT
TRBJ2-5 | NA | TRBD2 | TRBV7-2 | CASSSGLAGGQETQYF | TGTGCCAGCAGCTCGGGACTAGCGGGAGGGCAAGAGACCCAGTACTTC
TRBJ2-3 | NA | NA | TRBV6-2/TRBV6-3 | CASSYRAGTDTQYF | TGTGCCAGCAGTTACCGCGCGGGTACAGATACGCAGTATTTT
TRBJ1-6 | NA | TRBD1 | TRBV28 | CASSLIRQGDSPLHF | TGTGCCAGCAGTTTAATAAGACAGGGGGATTCACCCCTCCACTTT
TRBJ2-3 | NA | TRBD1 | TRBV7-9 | CASSWDRSTDTQYF | TGTGCCAGCAGCTGGGACAGGAGCACAGATACGCAGTATTTT
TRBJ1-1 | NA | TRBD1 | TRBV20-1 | CSASDRGYTEAFF | TGCAGTGCTAGTGACAGGGGATACACTGAAGCTTTCTTT
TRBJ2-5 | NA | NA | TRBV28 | CASSSLETQYF | TGTGCCAGCAGTTCTTTAGAGACCCAGTACTTC
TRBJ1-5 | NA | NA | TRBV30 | CAWSGGDLQPQHF | TGTGCCTGGAGTGGCGGCGACCTGCAGCCCCAGCATTTT
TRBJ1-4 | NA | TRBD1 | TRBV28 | CASSLQHRGGLLFF | TGTGCCAGCAGTCTCCAACACAGGGGGGGGTTGCTGTTTTTT
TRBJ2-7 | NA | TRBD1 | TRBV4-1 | CASSQEGQRSYEQYF | TGCGCCAGCAGCCAAGAGGGACAGCGATCCTACGAGCAGTACTTC
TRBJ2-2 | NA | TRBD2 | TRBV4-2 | CASSQDMRAGGSTGELFF | TGTGCCAGCAGCCAAGATATGAGAGCGGGAGGTAGCACCGGGGAGCTGTTTTTT
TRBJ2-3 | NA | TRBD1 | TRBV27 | CASSTRTGADTQYF | TGTGCCAGCAGTACCAGGACAGGGGCTGATACGCAGTATTTT
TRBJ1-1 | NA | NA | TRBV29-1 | CSVEHRGGTEAFF | TGCAGCGTTGAACATAGGGGAGGCACTGAAGCTTTCTTT
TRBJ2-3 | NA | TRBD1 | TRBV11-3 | CASSLAGTGGSDTQYF | TGTGCCAGCAGCTTAGCTGGGACAGGGGGCTCAGATACGCAGTATTTT
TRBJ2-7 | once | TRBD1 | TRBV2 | CASSGTGYEQYF | TGTGCCAGCAGTGGGACAGGCTACGAGCAGTACTTC
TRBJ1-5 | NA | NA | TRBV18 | CASSPGGGLQPQHF | TGTGCCAGCTCCCCCGGGGGGGGACTCCAGCCCCAGCATTTT
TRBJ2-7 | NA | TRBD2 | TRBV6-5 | CASRGGGTYEQYF | TGTGCCAGCAGGGGCGGGGGTACCTACGAGCAGTACTTC
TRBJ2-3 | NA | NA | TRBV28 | CASSGGAWTDTQYF | TGTGCCAGCAGCGGAGGAGCTTGGACAGATACGCAGTATTTT